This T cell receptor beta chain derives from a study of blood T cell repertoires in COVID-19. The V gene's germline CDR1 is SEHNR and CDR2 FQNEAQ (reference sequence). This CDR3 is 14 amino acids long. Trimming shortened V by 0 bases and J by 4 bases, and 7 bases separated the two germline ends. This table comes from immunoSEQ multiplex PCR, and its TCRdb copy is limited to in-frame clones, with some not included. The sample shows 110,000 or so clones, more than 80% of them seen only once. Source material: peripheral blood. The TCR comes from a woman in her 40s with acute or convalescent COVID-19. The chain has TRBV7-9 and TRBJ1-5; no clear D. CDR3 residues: CASSLAPENQPQHF. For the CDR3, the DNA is TGTGCCAGCAGCTTAGCTCCCGAGAATCAGCCCCAGCATTTT.